Shown below are 22 T cell receptor beta chains from a single sample sequenced in a study of blood T cell repertoires in COVID-19. TCRdb's table, derived via immunoSEQ multiplex PCR, lists solely in-frame clones and lacks some. The sample carries around 82,000 clones, 75% to 90% recorded once. The specimen was peripheral blood. The receptors derive from a man aged 70 or older with active or convalescent COVID-19.

The rearrangement links TRBV6-6 to TRBJ1-3, with D hard to call. This CDR3 region has 15 residues. From germline, CDR1 is MNHNY and CDR2 SVGAGI (reference sequence). The V end lost 0 bases, the J end lost 1 base, and 7 bases lay between the germline ends. The CDR3 protein is CASSYSPESGNTIYF. In DNA, the CDR3 is TGTGCCAGCAGTTACTCTCCCGAGTCTGGAAACACCATATATTTT.

This clone was seen only once. The chain employs TRBV11-2 and TRBJ2-1, with TRBD1 matching over 10 bases. Germline loops: CDR1 SGHAT, CDR2 FQNNGV. Trimming at V came to 3 bases and at J to 9 bases, leaving 8 bases not matched to a gene. This CDR3 has 15 residues. The CDR3 sequence is CASSLAGQGPGEQFF. The CDR3, as DNA: TGTGCCAGCAGCTTGGCGGGACAGGGGCCCGGTGAGCAGTTCTTC.

The CDR3 loop is CASSNRGDSPLHF. The CDR3 bases are TGTGCCAGCAGCAACAGGGGGGATTCACCCCTCCACTTT. This rearrangement joins TRBV21-1 to TRBJ1-6; the D segment call TRBD1 is taken from the table without a DNA check. TRBV21-1 is annotated as a pseudogene. The CDR3 is 13 residues long.

J is TRBJ2-2 and V is TRBV11-2; TRBD1 is a possible D gene (5 bases). Trimming cost V 3 bases and J 7 bases, with 15 bases left between them. Germline V gives CDR1 SGHAT, CDR2 FQNNGV. CDR3 length: 15 amino acids. The CDR3 region is CASSFSKGMGGELFF. As DNA, the CDR3 is TGTGCCAGCAGCTTTTCTAAGGGGATGGGCGGGGAGCTGTTTTTT.

The CDR3 bases are TGTGCCAGCAGCCGTAGCGGGGAAGAGACCCAGTACTTC. Its protein product is CASSRSGEETQYF. This chain uses TRBV7-3 with TRBJ2-5; 8 positions match TRBD2. CDR3 length: 13 residues. J was trimmed by 3 bases and V by 5 bases; bases with no gene match: 2. Germline V gene sequence: CDR1 SGHTA, CDR2 FQGTGA.

The chain combines TRBV5-1 with TRBJ2-1, with a tentative D call TRBD2 (6 bases). The CDR3 length is 16 residues. The V end lost 2 bases, the J end lost 0 bases, and 12 bases lay between the germline ends. The germline V gene has CDR1 SGHRS and CDR2 YFSETQ. Here the CDR3 reads CASSFLGGSSYNEQFF. The DNA of the CDR3 is TGCGCCAGCAGCTTCCTAGGAGGGTCCTCCTACAATGAGCAGTTCTTC.

The sample holds one count of this clone. The gene calls are TRBV5-6 and TRBJ1-1; possibly TRBD1 for D (5 bases). The CDR3 has 13 amino acids. V was shortened by 6 bases and J by 1 base, with 10 bases between the two germline ends. Germline CDR1 SGHDT, CDR2 YYEEEE. CDR3: CASTDRRNTEAFF. The CDR3 coding sequence is TGTGCCAGCACCGACAGACGGAACACTGAAGCTTTCTTT.

The J gene is TRBJ1-6, the V gene TRBV5-1; weak D call: TRBD1 (5 bases). The CDR3 runs to 15 residues. V was trimmed by 0 bases and J by 9 bases, leaving 13 bases between them. The germline CDR1 and CDR2 sequences are SGHRS and YFSETQ. CDR3 bases: TGCGCCAGCAGCTTGGAAGGGCAGGGAGGTTCACCCCTCCACTTT. Translating it yields CASSLEGQGGSPLHF.

The V call is TRBV30, the J call TRBJ1-5; 7 bases align to TRBD1. The length of the CDR3 is 13 residues. Germline CDR1 GTSNPN, CDR2 SVGIG (reference sequence). The J segment lost 4 bases and the V segment lost 5 bases, leaving 5 bases of the junction unmatched. DNA for the CDR3: TGTGCCTGGGACAGGACAGGTAATCAGCCCCAGCATTTT. Its translation: CAWDRTGNQPQHF.

The V call is TRBV5-1, the J call TRBJ2-7; TRBD1 agrees at 10 bases. Losses at the gene ends were 7 bases for V and 6 bases for J; bases not matched to a gene: 10. This CDR3 has 14 amino acids. Per the germline V gene, CDR1 is SGHRS and CDR2 is YFSETQ. The CDR3 reads CASVSGTGVTEQYF. The DNA of the CDR3 is TGCGCCAGCGTATCCGGGACAGGGGTTACCGAGCAGTACTTC. Supplemented by reference TRBV5-1 and TRBJ2-7, the full variable domain reads KAGVTQTPRYLIKTRGQQVTLSCSPISGHRSVSWYQQTPGQGLQFLFEYFSETQRNKGNFPGRFSGRQFSNSRSEMNVSTLELGDSALYLCASVSGTGVTEQYFGPGTRLTVT.

The CDR3 coding sequence is TGTGCCAGCAGTTATTTAGTGACAGATACGCAGTATTTT. It encodes CASSYLVTDTQYF. V and J are TRBV6-5 and TRBJ2-3; D is undetermined. Per the germline V gene, CDR1 is MNHEY and CDR2 is SVGAGI. V dropped 3 bases and J dropped 3 bases, with 7 bases sitting between them. CDR3 size: 13 residues.

The V call is TRBV7-2, the J call TRBJ1-5; D unclear. The CDR3 has 14 residues. Between the trimmed V and J ends, which lost 8 bases and 2 bases, there was a span of 13 bases. Germline values: CDR1 SGHTA, CDR2 FQGNSA. The CDR3 DNA reads as TGTGCCAGCCGTTCCGGGAAAGGCAATCAGCCCCAGCATTTT. Encoded protein: CASRSGKGNQPQHF.

CDR3 loop: CASSADSQNEQFF. The CDR3 nucleotides read TGTGCCAGCAGTGCCGACAGCCAGAATGAGCAGTTCTTC. The J gene is TRBJ2-1, the V gene TRBV9; TRBD1 might be the D (5 bases). This CDR3 is built from 13 residues. CDR1 is SGDLS, CDR2 YYNGEE, per germline. V lost 5 bases, J lost 7 bases, and 13 bases lay in between.

The rearrangement uses TRBV19 and TRBJ1-5, with 9 bases that match TRBD1. V lost 6 bases and J lost 6; bases outside the gene matches: 0. This CDR3 spans 12 amino acids. Germline loops: CDR1 LNHDA, CDR2 SQIVND (reference sequence). CDR3 loop: CASRDRGQPQHF. For the CDR3, the DNA is TGTGCCAGTAGGGACAGGGGTCAGCCCCAGCATTTT.

V usage is TRBV7-9 and J usage is TRBJ1-2; possible D gene TRBD1, 5 bases. The CDR3 spans 13 residues. Germline V gives CDR1 SEHNR, CDR2 FQNEAQ (reference sequence). With 5 bases removed from V and 3 bases from J, the gap between germline ends came to 10 bases. CDR3 region: CASSQGRYYGYTF. DNA of the CDR3: TGTGCCAGCAGCCAGGGCCGTTACTATGGCTACACCTTC.

The chain couples TRBV3-1 (or the pseudogene TRBV3-2) to TRBJ1-5; 7 bases map to TRBD1. From germline, CDR1 is LGHDT and CDR2 YNNKEL (reference sequence). The J segment lost 5 bases and the V segment lost 0 bases, leaving 10 bases of the junction unmatched. This CDR3 has 17 residues. The CDR3 bases are TGTGCCAGCAGCCAAGATCAGAGGACAGGAGGGGATCAGCCCCAGCATTTT. Amino acid sequence: CASSQDQRTGGDQPQHF.

The gene calls are TRBV7-8 and TRBJ1-5; 9 bases are a match to TRBD1. V lost 1 base and J lost 6; bases outside the gene matches: 4. CDR1 and CDR2 from the germline V gene are SGHVS and FQNEAQ. CDR3 length: 15 amino acids. The CDR3, as DNA: TGTGCCAGCAGCTTAGACAGGGGGCTCAGTCAGCCCCAGCATTTT. The encoded protein is CASSLDRGLSQPQHF.

The J gene is TRBJ2-1, the V gene TRBV5-1; 9 bases fit TRBD1. The trim removed 4 bases at V and 4 bases at J, leaving 9 bases unmatched. The CDR3 is 16 amino acids. Germline assignment: CDR1 SGHRS and CDR2 YFSETQ. The CDR3 nucleotides are TGCGCCAGCAGCGGGATGCCGGGACAGGGTTACAATGAGCAGTTCTTC. Protein sequence: CASSGMPGQGYNEQFF. The full variable domain, in which reference TRBV5-1 and TRBJ2-1 provide the parts outside the CDR3, is KAGVTQTPRYLIKTRGQQVTLSCSPISGHRSVSWYQQTPGQGLQFLFEYFSETQRNKGNFPGRFSGRQFSNSRSEMNVSTLELGDSALYLCASSGMPGQGYNEQFFGPGTRLTVL.

This clone has a single count. This chain links TRBV18 with TRBJ2-5; TRBD1 might be the D (5 bases). Looked up from germline, CDR1 is KGHSH and CDR2 is LQKENI. The V gene lost 2 bases and the J gene lost 4 bases, with 8 bases spanning the gap. The CDR3 loop spans 13 amino acids. CDR3 in amino acids: CASSPSRAETQYF. CDR3 bases: TGTGCCAGCTCACCAAGCAGGGCAGAGACCCAGTACTTC.

The chain combines TRBV7-2 with TRBJ2-2; 8 nucleotides agree with TRBD1. With V trimmed by 2 bases and J by 1 base, 3 bases remained unmatched. Germline V CDR1 and CDR2: SGHTA, FQGNSA. CDR3 length equals 16 residues. CDR3 residues: CASSLQGAVNTGELFF. Written as DNA, the CDR3 is TGTGCCAGCAGCTTACAGGGGGCAGTGAACACCGGGGAGCTGTTTTTT.

V is TRBV2 and J is TRBJ1-6; D call uncertain. Germline CDR1 is SNHLY and CDR2 is FYNNEI. There are 14 residues in the CDR3. Trimming took 7 bases from V and 5 from J, leaving 12 bases between them. Here the CDR3 DNA reads TGTGCCAGCACTGCGGTGGGAGATAATTCACCCCTCCACTTT. This codes for CASTAVGDNSPLHF.

The CDR3 sequence is CAWIIPGVGRTRQSGNTIYF. CDR3 nucleotide sequence: TGTGCCTGGATCATTCCGGGAGTCGGACGCACAAGGCAATCTGGAAACACCATATATTTT. V gene TRBV30 combines with J gene TRBJ1-3; D remains unclear. Looked up from germline, CDR1 is GTSNPN and CDR2 is SVGIG (reference sequence). The CDR3 is made up of 20 amino acids. The V and J ends lost 4 bases and 1 base respectively, with 29 bases between them.